The 23 T cell receptor beta chains below all came from one sample that was sequenced in a study of blood T cells in healthy people across ages. Primers used in a second PCR of roughly 7 to 11 cycles were a sample-barcoded 5' primer and a J-beta primer mix. From the 5' RACE reads, TCRdb called clonotypes with MiXCR, one entry per CDR3 protein. The top ten clones hold around a quarter of a sample with some 860,000 distinct CDR3 sequences, roughly three fifths of them seen once. Sequenced input: blood. All receptors come from a man aged 40-55 years in good health.

The rearrangement joins TRBV4-1 to TRBJ2-2, with D possibly matching TRBD1 (6 bases). Germline CDR1 is MGHRA and CDR2 is YSYEKL. Trimming stripped 3 bases from V and 4 bases from J, with 12 bases between. CDR3 length: 15 residues. CDR3 sequence: CASSQNDRLTGELFF. The CDR3 DNA follows: TGCGCCAGCAGCCAGAACGACAGGCTCACCGGGGAGCTGTTTTTT.

In its sample, this clonotype was seen a few times. CDR3 sequence (DNA): TGCAGCGTTCCAGGGACTAGCGGGAGATCCAATGAGCAGTTCTTC. Amino acid sequence: CSVPGTSGRSNEQFF. This chain uses TRBV29-1 with TRBJ2-1; 14 positions match TRBD2. The CDR3 is 15 residues long. Germline-derived CDR1 and CDR2 are SQVTM and ANQGSEA. Germline trimming cut 5 bases from V and 6 bases from J; bases unmatched to any gene: 6.

This clonotype was picked up one time. V gene TRBV28 combines with J gene TRBJ2-1; TRBD2 agrees at 8 bases. This CDR3 has 14 amino acids. Germline V gene sequence: CDR1 MDHEN, CDR2 SYDVKM. J lost 4 bases, V lost 6 bases, and 5 bases had no gene match. The CDR3 sequence: CASRLAEAYNEQFF. The CDR3 nucleotides are TGTGCCAGCAGACTAGCGGAAGCATACAATGAGCAGTTCTTC. Combining the CDR3 with reference TRBV28 and TRBJ2-1 gives the whole variable domain DVKVTQSSRYLVKRTGEKVFLECVQDMDHENMFWYRQDPGLGLRLIYFSYDVKMKEKGDIPEGYSVSREKKERFSLILESASTNQTSMYLCASRLAEAYNEQFFGPGTRLTVL.

The genes are TRBV20-1 and TRBJ2-5; 12 bases match TRBD2. CDR1 is DFQATT and CDR2 is SNEGSKA in the germline V gene (reference sequence). The trim removed 1 base at V and 5 bases at J, leaving 2 bases unmatched. The CDR3 loop spans 14 amino acids. CDR3 sequence (DNA): TGCAGTGCTAGAGCTGGACTAGCGGGGGAGACCCAGTACTTC. The encoded protein is CSARAGLAGETQYF.

This chain connects TRBV20-1 to TRBJ1-1; D not certain. Germline-derived CDR1 and CDR2 are DFQATT and SNEGSKA (reference sequence). This CDR3 contains 13 residues. V shed 1 base and J shed 5 bases, with 11 bases lying between them. The CDR3 DNA is TGCAGTGCTAGAGGTGGTGGGTGGACTGAAGCTTTCTTT. It codes for CSARGGGWTEAFF.

Remarks on this clonotype: At one of its ends the junction is not consistent with the germline gene, which may arise from a read error. The rearrangement joins TRBV7-6 to TRBJ1-2; the D is unclear. Looked up from germline, CDR1 is SGHVS and CDR2 is FNYEAQ. This CDR3 is 12 amino acids long. CDR3 sequence (DNA): TGTGCTAGCAGCAAGGACGACTATGGCTACACCTTC. It yields the protein CASSKDDYGYTF.

The chain uses TRBV11-2 and TRBJ1-5; D is perhaps TRBD1 (6 bases). Between the trimmed V and J ends, which lost 2 bases and 7 bases, there was a span of 12 bases. The length of the CDR3 is 14 residues. CDR1 SGHAT and CDR2 FQNNGV come from the germline V gene. The CDR3 nucleotides read TGTGCCAGCAGCTTAATGGGGGGCGGGCAGCCCCAGCATTTT. This gives the protein CASSLMGGGQPQHF.

This clonotype was counted many times. This chain connects TRBV5-1 to TRBJ2-5; TRBD2 might be the D (5 bases). Germline CDR1 SGHRS, CDR2 YFSETQ. The CDR3 totals 15 residues. Trimming removed 0 bases from V and 4 bases from J, with 13 bases in between. In nucleotides, the CDR3 is TGCGCCAGCAGCTTGGAAGTCGGGGATAGAGAGACCCAGTACTTC. Protein sequence: CASSLEVGDRETQYF. Complete variable domain (other parts from reference TRBV5-1 and TRBJ2-5): KAGVTQTPRYLIKTRGQQVTLSCSPISGHRSVSWYQQTPGQGLQFLFEYFSETQRNKGNFPGRFSGRQFSNSRSEMNVSTLELGDSALYLCASSLEVGDRETQYFGPGTRLLVL.

The rearrangement uses TRBV9 and TRBJ1-2; 9 positions match TRBD1. The CDR3 is 16 amino acids. Germline V gene data show CDR1 as SGDLS and CDR2 as YYNGEE. J lost 8 bases, V lost 4 bases, and 15 bases had no gene match. This chain's CDR3 is CASSPTLTGGLIGYTF. DNA of the CDR3: TGTGCCAGCAGCCCCACCCTTACAGGGGGCTTGATAGGCTACACCTTC.

The rearrangement joins TRBV27 to TRBJ2-7; D is possibly TRBD1 (6 bases). From germline, CDR1 is MNHEY and CDR2 SMNVEV (reference sequence). The CDR3 extends over 14 amino acids. The V gene lost 5 bases and the J gene lost 5 bases, with 16 bases spanning the gap. The CDR3 bases are TGTGCCAGCAGTCCCGGGACAACCGTGCACGAGCAGTACTTC. Translating gives CASSPGTTVHEQYF.

The V gene is TRBV9, the J gene TRBJ2-4; 9 bases are shared with TRBD1. Judging by the DNA end, TRBJ2-7 fits better; the J call may be wrong. CDR3 length equals 17 residues. CDR1 is SGDLS and CDR2 is YYNGEE in the germline V gene. CDR3 amino acids: CASSVALPGQGPYEQYF. The CDR3 region has the DNA TGTGCCAGCAGCGTAGCACTACCGGGACAGGGCCCCTACGAGCAGTACTTC.

This clonotype was detected many times. This sequence joins TRBV28 and TRBJ2-7, with a tentative D call TRBD2 (6 bases). Germline V gene sequence: CDR1 MDHEN, CDR2 SYDVKM. CDR3 size: 13 residues. V gave up 6 bases and J gave up 3 bases, with 12 bases separating them. The CDR3 loop is CASSHAGGYEQYF. The CDR3 coding sequence is TGTGCCAGCAGCCACGCCGGGGGCTACGAGCAGTACTTC.

The chain recombines TRBV27 with TRBJ2-1, with 8 bases identical to TRBD2. CDR3 size: 12 residues. The J segment lost 5 bases and the V segment lost 10 bases, leaving 4 bases of the junction unmatched. Germline CDR1 and CDR2: MNHEY and SMNVEV (reference sequence). In DNA form, the CDR3 reads TGTGCCATCGGGAGGGGAGACAATGAGCAGTTCTTC. This codes for CAIGRGDNEQFF.

This rearrangement joins TRBV5-4 to TRBJ2-7; D may be TRBD2 (5 bases). Deletions cut 3 bases from V and 0 bases from J, with 16 bases between. Germline assignment: CDR1 SGHNT and CDR2 YYREEE (reference sequence). The CDR3 totals 16 residues. In DNA form, the CDR3 reads TGTGCCAGCAGCTCTACTAAGACGGGGAGCTCCTACGAGCAGTACTTC. Its protein product is CASSSTKTGSSYEQYF.

The chain recombines TRBV6-5 with TRBJ2-1; a weak D match, TRBD1 (6 bases). Germline V gene data show CDR1 as MNHEY and CDR2 as SVGAGI. The CDR3 is 15 amino acids. V was cut by 5 bases and J by 5 bases, with 16 bases left in between. In DNA form, the CDR3 reads TGTGCCAGCAGTCCGACAGGTTTGTGGGACAATGAGCAGTTCTTC. It yields the protein CASSPTGLWDNEQFF.

The J gene is TRBJ2-7, the V gene TRBV4-3, with D possibly being TRBD1 or TRBD2 (7 bases each). Trimming removed 0 bases at V and 7 bases at J, with 13 bases between. Per germline, CDR1 LGHNA and CDR2 YSLEER. The CDR3 loop spans 14 amino acids. Here the CDR3 reads CASSQESQGGEQYF. For the CDR3, the DNA is TGCGCCAGCAGCCAAGAGTCGCAGGGGGGGGAGCAGTACTTC.

The chain links TRBV4-1 to TRBJ1-4; 10 nucleotides agree with TRBD1. V gave up 1 base and J gave up 7 bases; unmatched junction bases: 6. Germline V gives CDR1 MGHRA, CDR2 YSYEKL. This CDR3 has 16 residues. CDR3 sequence: CASSQGPGQGLEKLFF. The CDR3, as DNA: TGCGCCAGCAGCCAAGGCCCGGGACAGGGGCTTGAAAAACTGTTTTTT.

V and J are TRBV6-2 or TRBV6-3 and TRBJ1-5, with unresolved D. Trimming cost V 6 bases and J 4 bases, with 13 bases left between them. Germline lookup yields CDR1 MNHEY and CDR2 SVGEGT. The CDR3 is made up of 14 amino acids. The CDR3 DNA sequence: TGTGCCAGCAGACCTCGGACGGAGAATCAGCCCCAGCATTTT. It yields the protein CASRPRTENQPQHF.

The chain has TRBV24-1 and TRBJ2-3; D gene ambiguous. V lost 1 base and J 2 bases, leaving 9 bases between the germline ends. CDR1 and CDR2 (germline): KGHDR, SFDVKD. The CDR3 consists of 15 residues. The CDR3 sequence: CATSDFSSDTDTQYF. In DNA form, the CDR3 reads TGTGCCACCAGTGATTTTTCCAGTGACACAGATACGCAGTATTTT.

This rearrangement joins TRBV2 to TRBJ2-4; 13 bases match TRBD2. V was pared by 6 bases and J by 0 bases, with 11 bases of the junction left unmatched. Germline assignment: CDR1 SNHLY and CDR2 FYNNEI. The CDR3 length is 19 residues. CDR3 region: CASSEGLAGNQIAKNIQYF. For the CDR3, the DNA is TGTGCCAGCAGCGAGGGACTAGCGGGGAACCAAATAGCCAAAAACATTCAGTACTTC.

The chain has TRBV28 and TRBJ1-2; unclear D gene. V was shortened by 4 bases and J by 3 bases, with 15 bases between the two germline ends. The V gene's germline CDR1 is MDHEN and CDR2 SYDVKM. CDR3 length equals 15 residues. The CDR3 here is CASSSPSGLHYGYTF. The DNA of the CDR3 is TGTGCCAGCAGTTCCCCTTCGGGCCTACACTATGGCTACACCTTC.

This clonotype was counted a few times. V gene TRBV20-1 combines with J gene TRBJ2-1, with 7 nucleotides matching TRBD2. V gave up 7 bases and J gave up 4 bases; unmatched junction bases: 10. The CDR3 contains 14 residues. Looked up from germline, CDR1 is DFQATT and CDR2 is SNEGSKA (reference sequence). The CDR3, as DNA: TGCAGTGAGGGGAGGGGAGCCGGGTACAATGAGCAGTTCTTC. As protein: CSEGRGAGYNEQFF.

This clonotype was detected only a few times. The rearrangement uses TRBV3-1 and TRBJ2-4; a possible D gene is TRBD1 (6 bases). CDR3 size: 15 residues. Germline V lookup: CDR1 LGHDT, CDR2 YNNKEL (reference sequence). V shed 1 base and J shed 9 bases, with 16 bases lying between them. CDR3 residues: CASSQGRSIGGIQYF. The CDR3 DNA reads as TGTGCCAGCAGCCAAGGTCGCTCGATAGGGGGCATTCAGTACTTC.